This record concerns one T cell receptor (beta chain) sequence. Its antigen has not been determined. Within one base of it there is no much larger clone, and no base qualities were kept. The sample originates from a study of cytomegalovirus exposure and HLA in healthy donors (dated by TCRdb to the late 2010s). About the full investigation: According to an earlier analysis of a few hundred of the donors, about 190 million T cells yielded roughly 100 million unique TCR beta sequences and less than 300 Gb of sequence data. Roughly 300 gigabases of sequencing data and tens of millions of unique TCR sequences were included in an early release covering around 600 HLA-typed donors. Of the 300 to 450 genotyped donors, about 84% fell in the genetic ancestry cluster associated with self-reported Caucasian donors. The study was designed to test whether signatures of past pathogen exposure could be identified by cataloging public T cell receptors. The study used immunosequencing to profile the T cell repertoires of 666 subjects and linked those repertoires to cytomegalovirus serostatus. In addition to the first cohort of 666 subjects, a separate validation cohort of approximately 120 different subjects was used. To predict cytomegalovirus infection status, the study brought together high-throughput TCR immunosequencing, statistical association of individual TCRs with disease status, and machine learning. To study patterns of TCR occurrence, a later analysis re-analyzed previously published TCR beta repertoires from around 660 donors and added high-resolution HLA genotyping. Rather than drawing on any new phenotypic data, the later analysis identified candidate immune exposures from TCR beta sequences and the way those sequences occurred across donors. An earlier analysis of some 600 of the donors applied high-throughput TCR beta sequencing to assess whether each TCR beta V gene segment acted as functional or pseudogenic. Alongside the repertoire data, information on donor age, sex, ethnicity and CMV serostatus was compiled. Genome-wide SNP genotypes for about 65% of the roughly 670 donors were used in a later genetic analysis, which treated that subset as a discovery cohort. All discovery cohort repertoires had been generated on a single sequencing platform. Both class I and class II loci were covered by HLA typing, at four-digit resolution. The number of donors typed differed by locus, with roughly 620-630 for A, B, C, DRB1 and DQB1, 522 for DQA1, about 610 for DPA1, and 450 to 480 for DPB1. Because of strong linkage in the cohort, five DR-DQ haplotypes were treated as single units for association and clustering. Among roughly 400 genotyped donors of the cohort, an average of approximately 200,000 unique TCR beta nucleotide sequences was sequenced per donor, of which about 20% were non-productive. The research as a whole found: The study gave a list of under 200 TCR beta chains associated with cytomegalovirus. Presence/absence analyses assumed roughly uniform sequencing depth across donors, an assumption that may not hold. Correlated functional status among segregating V segments might be attributable to linkage disequilibrium, but an unknown experimental factor could not be ruled out. According to a later analysis, most CMV-associated TCR beta chains appeared to be HLA-restricted, and the HLA associations seemed to be driven largely by CMV exposure. Across donors, most TCR sequences were observed very rarely, whereas some public TCRs were present in many individuals. V-gene and J-gene trimming of TCR beta chains was associated with a missense DCLRE1C variant in a later genetic analysis, and the association was replicated in an independent cohort. Three of the identified cytomegalovirus-associated TCR beta chains were confirmed in vitro to be specific for cytomegalovirus antigens. The classifier was reported to diagnose cytomegalovirus status with high specificity and sensitivity in both the original cohort and the validation cohort. Assigning TCR associations to individual alleles was difficult when HLA alleles, especially DR and DQ, strongly co-occurred. At a false discovery rate of 0.05, a later analysis linked around 17,000 TCR beta sequences to specific HLA alleles. In an earlier analysis of about 540 of the donors, most TCR beta V segments were observed in productive rearrangements about 90% or about 30% of the time, broadly matching IMGT annotations. For the cohort, immune exposure information was limited to CMV serostatus. Because HLA typing was unavailable for some donors at each locus, only the typed subset was used in association tests. Because counts were too low, seventeen rarely observed V segments, including chromosome 9 orphons, were excluded from the earlier analysis of under 650 of the donors. It was suggested by the authors that the approach could potentially be generalized to other disease states and immunological phenotypes. A further reported finding was that TCR beta sequences accurately predicted the HLA-A and HLA-B alleles for most subjects in the first cohort. This cohort had only TCR beta chains sequenced, and the lack of alpha or paired-chain data limited which features could be detected. A cluster of highly shared sequence variants was judged likely to represent a technical artifact of the sequencing pipeline. A later analysis found that TCR association rates varied across HLA loci, with DRB1 alleles showing the most associated TCRs and HLA-C alleles the fewest. According to a later genetic analysis, donors in an Asian-associated ancestry cluster had fewer N-insertions in productive TCRs than the approximately 650-donor mean. In a later analysis, several top co-occurrence clusters were reported to appear linked to parvovirus B19, influenza, CMV and Epstein-Barr virus. Compared with equally common non-associated chains, HLA-associated TCR beta chains in a later analysis were more clonally expanded and had lower generation probabilities.

The cohort comprised 710 or so healthy bone marrow donors. All cohort members were sampled while nominally healthy, although unrecorded immune exposures were likely present. The donor was CMV seropositive and belonged to the group of more than 250 seropositive cohort members. Every donor gave a peripheral blood sample, and the peripheral blood mononuclear cells from that sample were used for TCR beta sequencing. Genomic DNA was extracted from the blood cell samples with the Qiagen DNeasy Blood Extraction Kit. The method was the immunoSEQ multiplex PCR assay. The multiplex PCR relied on a mix of 60 forward primers for TCR Vbeta segments and 13 reverse primers for TCR Jbeta segments. A multiplex PCR assay on genomic DNA amplified the CDR3 region of rearranged TCR beta genes. Amplified TCR beta libraries were sequenced as 87-base-pair reads on the Illumina HiSeq System. In the authors' own workflow: A later analysis counted about 82 million unique TCR beta chains across the 550 to 750 repertoires, and around 9.9 million of these chains were shared by at least two donors. Raw reads were error-corrected and collapsed into unique sequences with a nearest-neighbor algorithm that merged closely related sequences to remove PCR and sequencing errors. To assign V, D and J gene segments, CDR3 sequences were aligned to IMGT reference sequences. For a sequence to be retained, at least a six-nucleotide match to both a V gene segment and a J gene segment was required. A rearrangement was called productive if the CDR3 had no stop codons and remained in frame with V and J, and every other rearrangement was called non-productive. Following IMGT convention, CDR3 was defined as the stretch from the second conserved V-encoded cysteine to the conserved J-encoded phenylalanine. Sequences without an unambiguous match to a single V gene segment were excluded from the earlier analysis of a few hundred of the donors. In an earlier analysis of several hundred of the donors, V segments were called functional above 56.7% productive rearrangements and were called segregating when the between-donor standard deviation exceeded 5%. To diagnose cytomegalovirus status from the catalog of TCR beta chain sequences, a statistical classification framework was built. V and J gene assignment, in a later analysis, came from comparing TCR nucleotide sequences with IMGT/GENE-DB human TR gene sequences. The TCRdist pipeline was used in a later analysis to assign CDR3 sequences and most-parsimonious VDJ recombination scenarios. In a later analysis, each TCR beta chain was defined by its CDR3 amino acid sequence together with its V-gene family, and reads without a unique V-gene family were excluded. To address suspected cross-contamination and a sequencing artifact, a later analysis removed some 620 highly shared, low-generation-probability nucleotide sequences. In a later analysis, a clonal expansion index was calculated for each public chain from normalized within-repertoire ranks of inferred template counts. Generation probabilities in a later analysis came from a VDJ recombination model fitted to out-of-frame rearrangements, and those results were checked against IGoR. In a later analysis, TCR-TCR, TCR-HLA and TCR-CMV co-occurrence was scored with hypergeometric tests, and a repertoire-size bias correction was applied to TCR pairs. False discovery rates were estimated in a later analysis by permuting HLA or CMV assignments 20 times. A later analysis grouped co-occurring TCRs with DBSCAN, adding TCRdist sequence similarity when clustering within HLA-allele-positive subsets. Co-occurrence clustering excluded repertoires with fewer than 30,000 or more than 120,000 public chains, plus five with anomalous nucleotide sharing. TCRdb obtained this table from immuneACCESS and retained in-frame rearrangements with V and J assigned. These tables miss some clones; where compared with another copy, unresolved V genes account for less than half of the shortfall, and the remainder is unexplained. From that table come the V and J calls and clone size; the DNA was used to work out D and trimming. This sample gives more than 150,000 clones in total; roughly 80% of them show up just once. 6.3% of the sample lies in the top ten.

Sequencing used PBMCs. The source of this sequence is a man aged 40-50 years in good health and CMV-seropositive.

For the CDR3, the sequence is CASSLESSGGVYEQYF. The nucleotides are TGTGCCAGCAGCTTAGAGTCTAGCGGGGGGGTATACGAGCAGTACTTC. The V gene is TRBV7-6 and the J gene is TRBJ2-7; TRBD2 agrees with 12 junctional bases. CDR1 and CDR2 are read off the germline V gene as SGHVS and FNYEAQ. The CDR3 spans 16 residues, from the cysteine through the phenylalanine. The kept DNA is CDR3 alone, 48 bases in frame from the first base. The junction shows trimming of 1 base on V and 4 bases on J, and the gene matches do not reach 5 bases of it.